This T cell receptor (beta chain) came from a study of graft-versus-host responses after intestinal transplantation. Study at large: Each of the recipients got a multivisceral, liver-intestinal, or isolated intestinal transplant. Whole-study findings and limits: Patients who carried graft-donor T cell macrochimerism also had high graft-versus-host to host-versus-graft clonal ratios in their allografts. Circulating GvH clones peaking coincided with falling HvG clones soon after transplant. Ileal or blood samples showed some GvH clones first, and such clones were also found in recipient marrow.

Sequenced by immunoSEQ multiplex PCR; TCRdb stores in-frame clones only, minus some. The data hold about 100,000 clones, with around 91% observed a single time. This CDR3 has 16 residues. Germline CDR1 reads LNHDA; CDR2 reads SQIVND (reference sequence). V gave up 1 base and J gave up 5 bases; unmatched junction bases: 10. Details on this clone: Its target is unknown.

The genes are TRBV19 and TRBJ2-5; 7 nucleotides align to TRBD1. The receptor was derived from a human donor who was the organ donor for an intestinal transplant. Sample: unstimulated CD4+ T cells sorted from spleen or lymph node cells, taken before transplant. CDR3 nucleotide sequence: TGTGCCAGTAGTATAGTCCCAGACAGGGCTGGCGAGACCCAGTACTTC. Its translation: CASSIVPDRAGETQYF.